Included here is one T cell receptor (beta chain) sequence, with context. No cognate antigen has been identified for it. No much larger clone is present one base from it, and per-base qualities are unavailable. The data stem from a study of blood T cell repertoires in COVID-19 (dated by TCRdb to about 2020). About the study as a whole: Collaborator samples came from the United States, Italy and Spain and covered acute and convalescent phases of COVID-19. HLA class I and class II types, where available, came from metadata supplied by the sample provider rather than from assay-based typing. Subjects who had been exposed to COVID-19, were actively infected with it, or had recovered from it provided the deeply sampled blood TCRbeta repertoires that made up the dataset. The prospective study material was composed of cDNA or gDNA derived from T cells, B-cell-depleted T cells, or PBMCs. The repertoires were released in a freely available public database meant as a resource for research on the immune response to SARS-CoV-2. A de-identified subject ID, COVID-19 status, age in years and sex were almost always included in the sample metadata. The samples were drawn from two sources: the first 160 participants of the ongoing ImmuneRACE study, and 1,200 or so subjects contributed by 6 global collaborators. The paper's findings and limits, for the study overall: The amount of clinical and demographic metadata varied by source and participant and was provided uncurated.

From the germline V gene, CDR1 is SQVTM and CDR2 is ANQGSEA. V loses 2 bases, J loses 7 bases, and the germline ends lie 6 bases apart. The CDR3 runs 11 amino acids, cysteine and phenylalanine included. Of all the DNA, just the CDR3 is kept, 33 bases in frame from base 1. Enrolling through a virtual design, the prospective study's participants ranged in age from roughly 18 to 95 years and lived across 20 to 30 United States geographic areas. To assign participants to cohorts, the prospective study relied on clinical history that participants themselves reported in a screening survey and a study questionnaire. In the prospective study, mobile phlebotomists collected whole blood, serum and a nasopharyngeal or oropharyngeal swab from each participant. Participants in the prospective study had the option to provide additional blood draws and questionnaires over an approximately 2-month period. Blood samples from the prospective study were shipped frozen or at room temperature prior to DNA extraction.

TCRbeta CDR3 regions were amplified from genomic DNA by means of the immunoSEQ Assay, a bias-controlled multiplex PCR. The authors' pipeline ran thus. The number of nucleated cells in each sample was estimated by amplification of reference gene primers within the assay. Sequence reads were collapsed and filtered to measure the absolute abundance of every unique TCRbeta CDR3 rearrangement. For each sample, productive Simpson clonality was calculated as the square root of Simpson's diversity index over productive rearrangements. Sourced from immuneACCESS, this table was stored by TCRdb with only in-frame sequences that have V and J called. A share of the clones is absent; for the studies checked, an unresolved V gene accounts for under half, and the remainder has no known explanation. The D gene and trimming were derived from the DNA, and the V and J assignments and clone size from that table. The sample profile shows more than 200,000 clones; 80% of them were found once. Jointly, the top ten make up 7.4% of the sample.

The sequenced sample was PBMCs or T cells enriched from blood (not recorded which). The chain is encoded by TRBV29-1 joined to TRBJ2-4, with an unclear D gene assignment. The clonotype comes from a woman aged 40-49 years with acute COVID-19. CDR3 protein: CSVESLNIQYF. The nucleotide sequence reads as follows: TGCAGCGTTGAATCCCTTAACATTCAGTACTTC. With the rest looked up from the reference TRBV29-1 and TRBJ2-4 genes rather than sequenced, the full variable domain is SAVISQKPSRDICQRGTSLTIQCQVDSQVTMMFWYRQQPGQSLTLIATANQGSEATYESGFVIDKFPISRPNLTFSTLTVSNMSPEDSSIYLCSVESLNIQYFGAGTRLSVL.